This TCR beta chain derives from a study of type 1 regulatory T cells. At the level of the study: T-allo10 is an in vitro-generated, Tr1-enriched CD4 T cell product specific for alloantigen. General study findings and limits: Tr1 cells had a more restricted TCR repertoire than non-Tr1 cells.

Note on this clonotype: Its matching antigen is unknown. One end of the junction varies from germline; a read error may be responsible.

The CDR3 consists of 15 residues. The V gene's germline CDR1 is LNHDA and CDR2 SQIVND (reference sequence). TCRdb re-analysed the reads in MiXCR, keeping a single row per CDR3 protein. This table holds about 60,000 distinct CDR3 sequences, approximately 67% found once. The sequence was collected from a human donor in good health. The source material was cultured non-Tr1 T cells, either the whole culture or a sorted T cell fraction (not recorded which). This chain links TRBV19 with TRBJ1-5; D gene ambiguous. The CDR3, as DNA: TGTGCCAGTAGTGCACAGCCTCATAGCAATCAGACCCAGCATTTT. It is translated as CASSAQPHSNQTQHF.